This T cell receptor beta chain is drawn from a study of blood T cell repertoires in COVID-19 (dated by TCRdb to the early 2020s). In the study overall: Samples covering the acute and convalescent phases of COVID-19 were provided by collaborators in the United States, Italy and Spain. The repertoires were released in a freely available public database intended as a resource for research on the immune response to SARS-CoV-2. The prospective study material was composed of cDNA or gDNA derived from T cells, B-cell-depleted T cells, or PBMCs. Sample metadata almost always included a de-identified subject ID, COVID-19 status, age in years and sex. Samples were obtained from the ongoing ImmuneRACE study (first 160 participants) and from over a thousand subjects provided by 6 global collaborators. Subjects who had been exposed to COVID-19, were actively infected with it, or had recovered from it provided the deeply sampled blood TCRbeta repertoires that made up the dataset. Where available, HLA class I and class II types were obtained from metadata supplied by the sample provider rather than from assay-based typing. Broad study findings and their caveats: How much clinical and demographic metadata was included differed by source and by participant, and the metadata was provided uncurated.

TCRbeta CDR3 regions were amplified from genomic DNA by means of the immunoSEQ Assay, a bias-controlled multiplex PCR. Under the source paper's analysis protocol: Within the assay, amplification of reference gene primers was used to estimate how many nucleated cells each sample contained. To quantify the absolute abundance of each unique TCRbeta CDR3 rearrangement, sequence reads were collapsed and filtered. For each sample, productive Simpson clonality was calculated as the square root of Simpson's diversity index over productive rearrangements. TCRdb provides this immuneACCESS table in a form limited to in-frame rearrangements. Some clones are lacking; in checked studies, under half of them reflect an unresolved V gene, and why the rest are absent is not known. V, J and clone size are those of that table, while D and trimming were read from the DNA. For this sample the table gives 130,000 to 150,000 clones, of which almost 90% were detected only once. 8% to 11% of the sample is taken by the ten largest.

The CDR3 sequence holds 16 residues, the cysteine and phenylalanine included. Only the CDR3 DNA is retained, 48 bases long and in frame from the first base. As encoded in the germline V gene (reference sequence), CDR1 is LNHDA while CDR2 is SQIVND. V is trimmed back by 0 bases and J by 7 bases, and the junction contains 9 bases that no gene match accounts for. As for this clone: Its antigen remains unidentified. Per-nucleotide qualities are absent, and no much larger clonotype sits a single base away.

Collaborating institutions collected whole blood in K2EDTA tubes following their own protocols. For TCRbeta analysis, collaborators shipped samples as frozen whole blood, isolated PBMCs, or DNA extracted from either of those sample types. The clonotype originates from a man aged 50 to 60 with active or convalescent COVID-19. The V gene is TRBV19 and the J gene is TRBJ1-5; 7 bases in the middle match TRBD1. Specimen: peripheral blood. The CDR3 amino acid sequence is: CASSIDHGGGGQPQHF. The nucleotide sequence reads TGTGCCAGTAGTATAGATCATGGAGGGGGCGGACAGCCCCAGCATTTT.